One sample yielded the 15 T cell receptor beta chains listed below, sequenced in a study of shared T cell receptors in the human thymus. Repertoires were generated with immunoSEQ multiplex PCR, while TCRdb's copy carries only in-frame clones and drops some. Found here are hundreds of thousands of clones, approximately 87% of them singletons; the top ten hold 0.008% to 0.011%. The data were also submitted as part of a second study, on human thymus T cells.

Sequenced sample: thymocytes. The receptor set was obtained from a boy under three years old with a congenital heart defect.

The chain employs TRBV7-4 and TRBJ2-5; possibly TRBD1 for D (5 bases). Between the trimmed V and J ends, which lost 1 base and 5 bases, there was a span of 17 bases. Germline lookup yields CDR1 SGHVT and CDR2 SQSDAQ. The CDR3 extends over 16 amino acids. CDR3 coding DNA: TGTGCCAGCAGCTTAGAGGCCCGGCAGGGTCCGGAGACCCAGTACTTC. Protein product: CASSLEARQGPETQYF. The variable domain in full, completed from reference TRBV7-4 and TRBJ2-5, reads GAGVSQSPRYKVAKRGRDVALRCDSISGHVTLYWYRQTLGQGSEVLTYSQSDAQRDKSGRPSGRFSAERPERSVSTLKIQRTEQGDSAVYLCASSLEARQGPETQYFGPGTRLLVL.

The chain employs TRBV15 and TRBJ2-1; 10 bases agree with TRBD1. CDR1 LNHNV and CDR2 YYDKDF come from the germline V gene (reference sequence). Trimming took 1 base from V and 8 from J; bases not matched to a gene: 2. This CDR3 is 14 amino acids long. The CDR3 coding sequence is TGTGCCACCAGCAGAGGGGACAGGGGCTATGAGCAGTTCTTC. This sequence encodes CATSRGDRGYEQFF.

The chain combines TRBV6-1 with TRBJ2-2; 7 bases agree with TRBD2. Germline V gene data show CDR1 as MNHNS and CDR2 as SASEGT. V dropped 11 bases and J dropped 3; count of bases not matched to a gene: 6. CDR3 length: 13 amino acids. CDR3 coding DNA: TGTGCCGCAGCTGGGGGGGACACCGGGGAGCTGTTTTTT. Residues: CAAAGGDTGELFF.

V gene TRBV14 combines with J gene TRBJ2-3; TRBD2 is a possible D gene (7 bases). The V end was cut by 8 bases, the J end by 4 bases, with 16 bases between. Per germline, CDR1 SGHDN and CDR2 FVKESK. There are 14 residues in the CDR3. The CDR3 region has the DNA TGTGCCAGCCTAAAAGGGGGGGCCCCAGATACGCAGTATTTT. It encodes CASLKGGAPDTQYF.

The chain employs TRBV5-4 and TRBJ2-2; 10 nucleotides match TRBD2. CDR1 SGHNT and CDR2 YYREEE come from the germline V gene (reference sequence). CDR3 size: 17 residues. The V gene end was trimmed by 0 bases and the J gene end by 3 bases; junction bases not matched to a gene: 5. CDR3 in amino acids: CASSLGAGGPDTGELFF. CDR3 in DNA: TGTGCCAGCAGCTTGGGAGCGGGAGGGCCGGACACCGGGGAGCTGTTTTTT.

This clone appeared once. This CDR3 is also generated by other DNA sequences in the sample. This rearrangement joins TRBV6-6 to TRBJ2-1; no clear D gene. The CDR3 length is 12 residues. The germline gives CDR1 MNHNY, CDR2 SVGAGI (reference sequence). V was shortened by 0 bases and J by 8 bases, with 5 bases between the two germline ends. DNA for the CDR3: TGTGCCAGCAGTTACTCCCCCGATGAGCAGTTCTTC. It translates to CASSYSPDEQFF.

V gene TRBV28 combines with J gene TRBJ2-4; maybe TRBD1 (6 bases). The V gene lost 4 bases and the J gene lost 0 bases, with 25 bases spanning the gap. This CDR3 comprises 20 residues. Germline CDR1 reads MDHEN; CDR2 reads SYDVKM. The CDR3 region has the DNA TGTGCCAGCAGTTCCCAGGGGCGCCCGGGCCGATCACTAGCCAAAAACATTCAGTACTTC. Its translation is CASSSQGRPGRSLAKNIQYF.

This chain joins TRBV5-1 and TRBJ1-3; 8 bases match TRBD1. The V and J ends lost 4 bases and 0 bases, in that order; junction bases with no gene match: 9. This CDR3 region has 17 residues. CDR1 and CDR2 (germline): SGHRS, YFSETQ. CDR3 in DNA: TGCGCCAGCAGCCCGGGGACAGGACCCCACTCTGGAAACACCATATATTTT. This sequence encodes CASSPGTGPHSGNTIYF.

The gene calls are TRBV7-9 and TRBJ1-2, with D possibly being TRBD1 (6 bases). V dropped 5 bases and J dropped 8 bases, with 15 bases sitting between them. This CDR3 has 13 residues. Germline-derived CDR1 and CDR2 are SEHNR and FQNEAQ (reference sequence). This chain's CDR3 is CASSPRAGEGYTF. Written as DNA, the CDR3 is TGTGCCAGCAGCCCCAGGGCAGGGGAAGGCTACACCTTC.

The rearrangement joins TRBV19 to TRBJ1-1; D ambiguous. The CDR3 has 13 residues. Trimming removed 10 bases from V and 1 base from J, with 13 bases in between. Germline loops: CDR1 LNHDA, CDR2 SQIVND (reference sequence). The CDR3 spells CATGMWGNTEAFF. CDR3 DNA: TGTGCCACCGGGATGTGGGGGAACACTGAAGCTTTCTTT.

The chain joins TRBV7-2 to TRBJ2-7, with TRBD1 matching 7 bases. V gave up 3 bases and J gave up 3 bases; unmatched junction bases: 5. This CDR3 is 14 amino acids long. The germline gives CDR1 SGHTA, CDR2 FQGNSA. CDR3 nucleotides: TGTGCCAGCAGCTTGCTGGGACAGCTCTACGAGCAGTACTTC. It is translated as CASSLLGQLYEQYF.

As DNA, the CDR3 is TGTGCCAGCAGTACTACTTCTGGAAACACCATATATTTT. This translates into CASSTTSGNTIYF. V and J are TRBV2 and TRBJ1-3; D gene ambiguous. Germline CDR1 reads SNHLY; CDR2 reads FYNNEI. The CDR3 totals 13 residues. V dropped 5 bases and J dropped 1 base, with 6 bases sitting between them.

This clone was counted once. The V gene is TRBV14, the J gene TRBJ2-7, with TRBD1 matching over 7 bases. V gave up 0 bases and J gave up 2 bases; unmatched junction bases: 7. This CDR3 has 16 amino acids. CDR1 and CDR2 from the germline V gene are SGHDN and FVKESK. The CDR3 reads CASSQDKKGQTYEQYF. The CDR3 DNA follows: TGTGCCAGCAGCCAAGATAAAAAGGGACAGACCTACGAGCAGTACTTC.

V gene TRBV7-2 combines with J gene TRBJ2-1; tentative D call: TRBD1 (5 bases). This CDR3 region has 13 residues. Trimming stripped 1 base from V and 8 bases from J, with 9 bases between. Germline V gives CDR1 SGHTA, CDR2 FQGNSA. The chain's CDR3 is CASSLEGWDEQFF. CDR3 DNA sequence: TGTGCCAGCAGCTTAGAGGGGTGGGATGAGCAGTTCTTC.

V gene TRBV6-4 combines with J gene TRBJ1-5, with a possible D match to TRBD1 (5 bases). CDR1 and CDR2 from the germline V gene are MRHNA and SNTAGT. This CDR3 is 13 amino acids long. V was cut by 5 bases and J by 10 bases, with 15 bases left in between. CDR3 DNA: TGTGCCAGCAGTCCGTCCCCAGGGTACCCCCAGCATTTT. Translating gives CASSPSPGYPQHF.